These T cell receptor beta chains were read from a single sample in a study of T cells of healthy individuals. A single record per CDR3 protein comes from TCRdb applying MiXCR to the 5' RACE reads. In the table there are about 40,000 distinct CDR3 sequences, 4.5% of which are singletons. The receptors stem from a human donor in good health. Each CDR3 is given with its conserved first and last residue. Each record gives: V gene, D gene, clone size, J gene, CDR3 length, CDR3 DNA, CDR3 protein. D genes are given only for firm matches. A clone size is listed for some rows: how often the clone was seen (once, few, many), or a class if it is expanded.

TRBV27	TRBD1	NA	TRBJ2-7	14	TGTGCCAGCAGTTTCCCGGACAGGGGATCAAAGGAGTACTTC	CASSFPDRGSKEYF
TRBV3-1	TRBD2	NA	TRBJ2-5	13	TGTGCCAGCACCAGCGGGGCGCAAGAGACCCAGTACTTC	CASTSGAQETQYF
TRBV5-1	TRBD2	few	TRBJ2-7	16	TGCGCCAGCAGCTTGGGCCTGGCTAGCGGGAATAACGAGCAGTACTTC	CASSLGLASGNNEQYF
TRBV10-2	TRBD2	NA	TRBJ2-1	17	TGCGCCAGCAGTGTAGGGCGGGAGGGCCTCTCCTACAATGAGCAGTTCTTC	CASSVGREGLSYNEQFF
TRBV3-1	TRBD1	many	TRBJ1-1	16	TGTGCCAGCAGCCTTTGGCAGACAGGGGAGAACACTGAAGCTTTCTTT	CASSLWQTGENTEAFF
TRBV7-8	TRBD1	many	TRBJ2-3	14	TGTGCCAGCAGCTCGGACAGGGGCGCAGATACGCAGTATTTT	CASSSDRGADTQYF
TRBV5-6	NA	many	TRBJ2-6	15	TGTGCCAGCAGCCACGACAGTTCTGGGGCCAACGTCCTGACTTTC	CASSHDSSGANVLTF
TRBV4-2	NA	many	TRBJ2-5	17	TGTGCCAGCAGCCAAGATCTCCGCCGGGTCGAACAAGAGACCCAGTACTTC	CASSQDLRRVEQETQYF
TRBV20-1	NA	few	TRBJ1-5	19	TGCAGTGCTAGAGTTGGAGGGAGGGGCTCCTTGTATAGCAATCAGCCCCAGCATTTT	CSARVGGRGSLYSNQPQHF
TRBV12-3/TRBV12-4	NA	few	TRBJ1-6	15	TGTGCCAGCACCTTTGGCCAGGGATTTAATTCACCCCTCCACTTT	CASTFGQGFNSPLHF
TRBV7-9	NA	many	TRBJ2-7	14	TGTGCCAGCAGCCCCCTTGGGCGGGGTCGGGAGCAGTACTTC	CASSPLGRGREQYF
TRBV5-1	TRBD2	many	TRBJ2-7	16	TGCGCCAGCAGCTTGGCTCTTGGCGGGAGGGGCCACGAGCAGTACTTC	CASSLALGGRGHEQYF
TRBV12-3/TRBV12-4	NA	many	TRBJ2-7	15	TGTGCCAGCACCTTCCAGGGCGGGGGCCCCTACGAGCAGTACTTC	CASTFQGGGPYEQYF
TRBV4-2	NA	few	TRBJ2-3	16	TGTGCCAGCAGCCAAGTTTCATTCGGTAGCACAGATACGCAGTATTTT	CASSQVSFGSTDTQYF
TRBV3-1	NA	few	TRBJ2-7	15	TGTGCCAGCAGCCAAGGTCCCTGGGCGGCCTACGAGCAGTACTTC	CASSQGPWAAYEQYF
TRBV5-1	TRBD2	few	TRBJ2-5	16	TGCGCCAGCAGCTTGCCCCAGGGACTAGCGGGAGAGACCCAGTACTTC	CASSLPQGLAGETQYF
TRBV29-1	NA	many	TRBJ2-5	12	TGCAGCGCTGTTAGAGCATTGGAGACCCAGTACTTC	CSAVRALETQYF
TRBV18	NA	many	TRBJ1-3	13	TGTGCCAGCTTGATCAGCTCTGGAAACACCATATATTTT	CASLISSGNTIYF
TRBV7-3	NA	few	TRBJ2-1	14	TGTGCCAGCAGCTCTTCGACTCTGTACAGGGAGCAGTTCTTC	CASSSSTLYREQFF
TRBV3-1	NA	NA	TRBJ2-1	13	TGTGCCAGCAGCCAAGAGTTAAGGAATGAGCAGTTCTTC	CASSQELRNEQFF
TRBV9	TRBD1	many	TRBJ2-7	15	TGTGCCAGCAGCGTAGGACAGGGGGGACCCTACGAGCAGTACTTC	CASSVGQGGPYEQYF
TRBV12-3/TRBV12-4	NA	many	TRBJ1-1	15	TGTGCCAGCAGTAGAGCCCGCGGCGGACTGATTGAAGCTTTCTTT	CASSRARGGLIEAFF
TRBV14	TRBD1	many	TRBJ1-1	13	TGTGCCAGCAGCCGACAGGGATACACTGAAGCTTTCTTT	CASSRQGYTEAFF
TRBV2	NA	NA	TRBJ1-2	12	TGTGCCAGCAAGAGAGGGCCCTATGGCTACACCTTC	CASKRGPYGYTF
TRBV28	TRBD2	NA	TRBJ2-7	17	TGTGCCAGCAGTTTAGGGCTAGCGGGATTACACTCCTACGAGCAGTACTTC	CASSLGLAGLHSYEQYF
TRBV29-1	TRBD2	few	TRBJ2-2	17	TGCAGCGTTGAAGATACCGGACTAGCGGGAACCACCGGGGAGCTGTTTTTT	CSVEDTGLAGTTGELFF
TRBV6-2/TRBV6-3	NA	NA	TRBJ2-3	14	TGTGCCAGCCGAACAACGCCCCTAACGGATACGCAGTATTTT	CASRTTPLTDTQYF
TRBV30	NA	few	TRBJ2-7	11	TGTGCCTGGAGTGATGGAACAGAGCAGTACTTC	CAWSDGTEQYF
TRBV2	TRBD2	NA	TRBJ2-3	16	TGTGCCAGCAGTGAAGACTCTAGCGGGGTCACAGATACGCAGTATTTT	CASSEDSSGVTDTQYF
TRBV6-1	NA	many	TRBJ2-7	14	TGTGCCAGCAGTGATCCACGGGGGAACTACGAGCAGTACTTC	CASSDPRGNYEQYF
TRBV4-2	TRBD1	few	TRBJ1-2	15	TGTGCCAGCAGCCTACCGGGACAGGCTTACTATGGCTACACCTTC	CASSLPGQAYYGYTF
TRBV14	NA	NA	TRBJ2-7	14	TGTGCCAGCAGCCAAGAACAGGGCTCCTACGAGCAGTACTTC	CASSQEQGSYEQYF
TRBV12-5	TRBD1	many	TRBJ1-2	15	TGTGCTAGTGGTTTGACCCAGACAGGGGGCTATGGCTACACCTTC	CASGLTQTGGYGYTF
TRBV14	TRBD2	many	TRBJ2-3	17	TGTGCCAGCAGCCAAGATCATAGCGGGAGGATGACAGATACGCAGTATTTT	CASSQDHSGRMTDTQYF
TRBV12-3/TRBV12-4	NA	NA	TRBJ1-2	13	TGTGCCAGCAGTTTAGCGACCAGGGCTGGCTACACCTTC	CASSLATRAGYTF
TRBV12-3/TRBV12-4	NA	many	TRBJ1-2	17	TGTGCCAGCAACTATCCAACCGTGGCCAGGGCCGCAGGAGGCTACACCTTC	CASNYPTVARAAGGYTF
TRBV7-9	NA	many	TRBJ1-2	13	TGTGCCAGCAGTCTTCGGGGGGCGCAGGGCTACACCTTC	CASSLRGAQGYTF
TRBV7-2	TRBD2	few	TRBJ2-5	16	TGTGCCAGCAGCTCCGAGCTAGCGGGAGTAGGAGAGACCCAGTACTTC	CASSSELAGVGETQYF
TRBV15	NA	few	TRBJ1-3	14	TGTGCCACCAGCCCCAGGGTCTCGGGAAACACCATATATTTT	CATSPRVSGNTIYF
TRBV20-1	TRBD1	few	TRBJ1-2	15	TGCAGTGCTAGAGCTTCACAGGGGGCCTCAAGTGGCTACACCTTC	CSARASQGASSGYTF
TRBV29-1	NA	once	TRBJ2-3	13	TGCAGCGTTGGGACTTTCTACGCAGATACGCAGTATTTT	CSVGTFYADTQYF
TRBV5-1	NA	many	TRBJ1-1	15	TGCGCCAGCAGCTTGGCCCCACGGCCGGGGGCGGAGGCTTTCTTT	CASSLAPRPGAEAFF
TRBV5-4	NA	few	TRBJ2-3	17	TGTGCCAGCAGCCCTCTGCCGGGGACAAGAAGCACAGATACGCAGTATTTT	CASSPLPGTRSTDTQYF
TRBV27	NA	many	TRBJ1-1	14	TGTGCCAGCAGTTGTGACAGCCTTGGGACTGAAGCTTTCTTT	CASSCDSLGTEAFF
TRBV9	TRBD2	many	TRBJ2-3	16	TGTGCCAGCAGCGCCAAAGGGGCGGGGGTAACAGATACGCAGTATTTT	CASSAKGAGVTDTQYF
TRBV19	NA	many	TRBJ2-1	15	TGTGCCAGTAGTATTTCCGCCCTTTCGGGCAATGAGCAGTTCTTC	CASSISALSGNEQFF
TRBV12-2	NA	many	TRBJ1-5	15	TGTGCAAGTCGCTTAGCTGCAGGGGTGTGCCAGCCCCAGCATTTT	CASRLAAGVCQPQHF
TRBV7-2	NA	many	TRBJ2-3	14	TGTGCCAGCAGCGGGACGGTGGCTGCAGATACGCAGTATTTT	CASSGTVAADTQYF
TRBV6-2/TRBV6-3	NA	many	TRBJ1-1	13	TGTGCCAGCAGTTTCCAGAGCGACACTGAAGCTTTCTTT	CASSFQSDTEAFF
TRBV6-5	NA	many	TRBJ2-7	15	TGTGCCAGCAGGAAATACACCATCAACTCCTACGAGCAGTACTTC	CASRKYTINSYEQYF
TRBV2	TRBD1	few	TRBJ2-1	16	TGTGCCAGCAGCCTTCGGACAGGGGCCTCCTACAATGAGCAGTTCTTC	CASSLRTGASYNEQFF
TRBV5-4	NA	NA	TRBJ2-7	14	TGTGCCAGCAGCCCGGCCGGGGGTATTTACGAGCAGTACTTC	CASSPAGGIYEQYF
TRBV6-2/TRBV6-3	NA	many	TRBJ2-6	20	TGTGCCAGCAGTTACTCGAGTATGCGTACAGGGCTCTCTGGGGCCAACGTCCTGACTTTC	CASSYSSMRTGLSGANVLTF
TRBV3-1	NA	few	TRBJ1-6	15	TGTGCCAGCAGCCAAGAAACGCCTGGTGATTCACCCCTCCACTTT	CASSQETPGDSPLHF
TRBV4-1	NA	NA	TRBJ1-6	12	TGCGCCAGCAGCCACCCCAATTCACCCCTCCACTTT	CASSHPNSPLHF
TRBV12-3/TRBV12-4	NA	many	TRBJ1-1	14	TGTGCCAGCACCTTGGGGGCCTTGAACACTGAAGCTTTCTTT	CASTLGALNTEAFF
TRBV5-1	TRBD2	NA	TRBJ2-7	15	TGCGCCAGCAGCTTGTTCACTAGCGGGAACTACGAGCAGTACTTC	CASSLFTSGNYEQYF